Detailed here is one T cell receptor beta chain. Per the original data handling: Amplified reference gene primers provided the basis for estimating nucleated cell counts. The data were produced by immunoSEQ multiplex PCR, yet TCRdb's version contains in-frame clones alone and is incomplete. V and J calls and clone size come straight from that table; D and trimming were deduced from the DNA. The data show about 70,000 clones, over 65% seen once. These data belong to a study of blood T cell repertoires in COVID-19. Study summary: The United States, Italy and Spain supplied acute and convalescent COVID-19 samples. From T cells, B-cell-depleted T cells, or PBMCs came the material, which was cDNA or gDNA.

The CDR3 contains 13 residues. The germline V gene has CDR1 SGHDT and CDR2 YYEEEE. V shed 4 bases and J shed 8 bases, with 15 bases lying between them. The J gene is TRBJ1-2, the V gene TRBV5-6, with D possibly TRBD1 on 6 matching bases. This TCR derives from a woman in her 70s with acute or convalescent COVID-19. Sequencing was performed on peripheral blood. The CDR3 here is CASSLPGEWGYTF. CDR3 nucleotide sequence: TGTGCCAGCAGCCTTCCAGGGGAGTGGGGCTACACCTTC.